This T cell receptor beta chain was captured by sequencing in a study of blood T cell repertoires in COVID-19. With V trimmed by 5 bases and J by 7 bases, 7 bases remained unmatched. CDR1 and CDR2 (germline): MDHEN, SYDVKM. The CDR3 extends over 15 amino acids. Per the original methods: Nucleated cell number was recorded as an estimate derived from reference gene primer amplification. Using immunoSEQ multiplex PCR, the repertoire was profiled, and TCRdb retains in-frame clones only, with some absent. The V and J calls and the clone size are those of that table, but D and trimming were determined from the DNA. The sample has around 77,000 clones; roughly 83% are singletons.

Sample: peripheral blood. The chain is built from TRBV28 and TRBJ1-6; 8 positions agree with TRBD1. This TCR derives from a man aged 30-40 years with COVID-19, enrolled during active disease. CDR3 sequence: CASSTLDRDNSPLHF. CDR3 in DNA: TGTGCCAGCAGTACACTGGACAGGGACAATTCACCCCTCCACTTT.